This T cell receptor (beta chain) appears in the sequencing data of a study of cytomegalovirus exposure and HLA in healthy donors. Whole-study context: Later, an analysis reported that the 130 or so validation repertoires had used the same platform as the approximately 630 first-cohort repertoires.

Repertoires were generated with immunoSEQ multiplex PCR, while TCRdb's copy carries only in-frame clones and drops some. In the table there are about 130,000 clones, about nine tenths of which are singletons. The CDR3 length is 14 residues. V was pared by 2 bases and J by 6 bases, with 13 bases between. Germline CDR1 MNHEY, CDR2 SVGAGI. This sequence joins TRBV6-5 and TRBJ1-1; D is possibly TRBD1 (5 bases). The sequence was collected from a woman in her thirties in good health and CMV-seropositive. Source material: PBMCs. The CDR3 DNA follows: TGTGCCAGCAGTTACGTGGTAGGAGGGGCTGAAGCTTTCTTT. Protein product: CASSYVVGGAEAFF.